Below are 11 T cell receptor beta chains sequenced from a single sample in a study of response to subunit inactivated influenza vaccine. TCRdb called the RT-PCR reads again in MiXCR, with one record for every CDR3 protein. The top ten hold approximately 10% of the sample, which has 650,000 to 800,000 distinct CDR3 sequences, about 18% seen once. Sample: PBMCs from blood, taken roughly 5 days after vaccination. The receptor set was obtained from a man aged 50 to 59 who received an inactivated influenza vaccine.

J is TRBJ2-7 and V is TRBV4-3; a possible D gene is TRBD1 (6 bases). The germline V and J ends were trimmed by 2 bases and 1 base, with 15 bases remaining between them. Germline V CDR1 and CDR2: LGHNA, YSLEER. The CDR3 sequence is 16 residues long. CDR3 sequence: CASSQQYQGSSYEQYF. In DNA, the CDR3 is TGCGCCAGCAGCCAACAGTATCAGGGGTCTTCCTACGAGCAGTACTTC.

The chain uses TRBV9 and TRBJ2-2; D is perhaps TRBD2 (5 bases). This CDR3 is 14 amino acids long. Germline loops: CDR1 SGDLS, CDR2 YYNGEE. Trimming took off 3 bases at V and 9 bases at J, with 15 bases between the two ends. CDR3 loop: CASSASRWEWELFF. The CDR3 DNA reads as TGTGCCAGCAGCGCCTCCCGCTGGGAGTGGGAGCTGTTTTTT.

The chain uses TRBV28 and TRBJ1-5, with 8 bases matching TRBD1. V was clipped by 7 bases and J by 2 bases; unmatched bases: 7. This CDR3 is built from 15 residues. The germline V gene encodes CDR1 MDHEN and CDR2 SYDVKM. CDR3 sequence reads: CASTSQDRGNQPQHF. In DNA form, the CDR3 reads TGTGCCAGCACCTCCCAGGACAGGGGCAATCAGCCCCAGCATTTT.

This clonotype was recorded at least ten times. The chain employs TRBV20-1 and TRBJ2-7; D not resolved. The CDR3 covers 12 residues. V was pared by 3 bases and J by 0 bases, with 6 bases between. Germline CDR1 reads DFQATT; CDR2 reads SNEGSKA (reference sequence). In DNA, the CDR3 is TGCAGTGCTAGTAAGGCCTCCTACGAGCAGTACTTC. Translation: CSASKASYEQYF.

The count of this clonotype is one. The chain joins TRBV4-1 to TRBJ2-1; 12 bases fit TRBD2. Germline CDR1 and CDR2: MGHRA and YSYEKL. The V gene end was trimmed by 7 bases and the J gene end by 9 bases; junction bases not matched to a gene: 19. The CDR3 consists of 18 residues. CDR3 region: CASTRLAGVLGVLREQFF. The CDR3 DNA reads TGCGCCAGCACCAGACTAGCGGGGGTCCTTGGGGTCCTGCGTGAGCAGTTCTTC.

The V and J genes are TRBV30 and TRBJ2-7; either TRBD1 or TRBD2 may fit D (5 bases each). The CDR3 loop spans 14 amino acids. Germline-derived CDR1 and CDR2 are GTSNPN and SVGIG (reference sequence). Trimming stripped 1 base from V and 6 bases from J, with 16 bases between. CDR3 sequence reads: CAWSATGPWVEQYF. CDR3 DNA sequence: TGTGCCTGGAGTGCAACGGGGCCTTGGGTCGAGCAGTACTTC. Drawing the rest from reference TRBV30 and TRBJ2-7, the complete variable domain is SQTIHQWPATLVQPVGSPLSLECTVEGTSNPNLYWYRQAAGRGLQLLFYSVGIGQISSEVPQNLSASRPQDRQFILSSKKLLLSDSGFYLCAWSATGPWVEQYFGPGTRLTVT.

The rearrangement links TRBV5-1 to TRBJ2-2; D uncertain. Germline V gives CDR1 SGHRS, CDR2 YFSETQ. This CDR3 spans 16 amino acids. The V end lost 1 base, the J end lost 0 bases, and 10 bases lay between the germline ends. For the CDR3, the DNA is TGCGCCAGCAGCTTGAGAGTGATCGCGAACACCGGGGAGCTGTTTTTT. Residues: CASSLRVIANTGELFF.

As to this clonotype: Given the absence of the conserved phenylalanine or tryptophan at the CDR3 end, a read error is likely. Because the CDR3's place on the DNA is in doubt, the DNA is left out and the CDR3 is given as listed by TCRdb. This chain connects TRBV20-1 to TRBJ2-7; the D call TRBD1 from the table was never checked on the DNA. The germline CDR1 and CDR2 sequences are DFQATT and SNEGSKA (reference sequence). Counting both end residues, the CDR3 totals 11 amino acids. This CDR3 reads CSAHPGTGAFY.

In its sample, this clonotype was seen many times. CDR3 sequence: CSAPPSGRLSYEQYF. The CDR3 region has the DNA TGCAGTGCCCCCCCGAGCGGGAGGTTGTCCTACGAGCAGTACTTC. The J gene is TRBJ2-7, the V gene TRBV20-1, with 9 nucleotides matching TRBD2. CDR1 DFQATT and CDR2 SNEGSKA come from the germline V gene (reference sequence). The length of the CDR3 is 15 residues. V was clipped by 6 bases and J by 1 base; unmatched bases: 10.

The sample holds many counts of this clonotype. The chain employs TRBV7-2 and TRBJ2-7; 8 nucleotides agree with TRBD1. The trim removed 1 base at V and 7 bases at J, leaving 9 bases unmatched. This CDR3 contains 15 residues. The V gene's germline CDR1 is SGHTA and CDR2 FQGNSA. The CDR3 protein is CASSLVGQGAREQYF. For the CDR3, the DNA is TGTGCCAGCAGCTTAGTCGGCCAGGGGGCGCGAGAGCAGTACTTC.

As regards this clonotype: This may arise from a read error, as a much more abundant clone is one base away. The V call is TRBV6-5, the J call TRBJ1-1; D is unresolved. The CDR3 is 13 residues long. V lost 2 bases, J lost 1 base, and 5 bases lay in between. The germline gives CDR1 MNHEY, CDR2 SVGAGI. CDR3 sequence reads: CASSYGKNTEAFF. The CDR3 DNA is TGTGCCAGCAGTTACGGAAAGAACACTGAAGCTTTCTTT.